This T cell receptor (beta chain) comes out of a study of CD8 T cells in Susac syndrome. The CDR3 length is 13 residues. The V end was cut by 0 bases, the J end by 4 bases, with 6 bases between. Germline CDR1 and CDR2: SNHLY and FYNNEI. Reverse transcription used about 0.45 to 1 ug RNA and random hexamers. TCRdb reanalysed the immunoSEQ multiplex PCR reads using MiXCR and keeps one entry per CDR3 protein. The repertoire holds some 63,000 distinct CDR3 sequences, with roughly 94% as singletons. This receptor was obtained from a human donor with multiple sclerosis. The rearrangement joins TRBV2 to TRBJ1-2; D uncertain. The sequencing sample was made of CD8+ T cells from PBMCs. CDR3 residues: CASSEAPVYGYTF. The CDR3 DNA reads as TGTGCCAGCAGTGAAGCGCCAGTCTATGGCTACACCTTC.